Each of the 11 T cell receptor beta chains below was sequenced from the same sample in a study of human CD8 memory T cell subsets. Libraries for TCR beta were constructed using UMI-labeled 5' RACE. From its re-call of the 5' RACE reads, TCRdb lists each CDR3 protein once, without DNA. The sample features under 6,000 distinct CDR3 sequences, with less than 35% in its top ten. The sample comprised CD8+ effector memory T cells (TEM) sorted from PBMCs. The subset was: effector memory CD8 T cells, CCR7- CD45RO+ CD95+. The receptor source for this set is a human donor in good health.

The V gene is TRBV7-8, the J gene TRBJ2-1; TCRdb picks TRBD2, but there is no DNA to check that call. The CDR3 covers 19 residues. CDR1 SGHVS and CDR2 FQNEAQ come from the germline V gene. CDR3 sequence reads: CASSSGLAGDEVSYNEQFF.

The chain carries TRBV20-1 and TRBJ2-1; the TCRdb D gene call, TRBD1, has no DNA to confirm it. The CDR3 runs to 15 residues. Germline CDR1 is DFQATT and CDR2 is SNEGSKA (reference sequence). Here the CDR3 reads CSASQDTSFYNEQFF.

This clonotype shows up as medium-sized by frequency. The chain recombines TRBV7-2 with TRBJ2-2; no DNA is available, so the TRBD1 call from TCRdb remains unchecked. The CDR3 is 16 residues long. Germline values: CDR1 SGHTA, CDR2 FQGNSA. The CDR3 sequence: CASSPPAGLVTGELFF.

The V call is TRBV7-9, the J call TRBJ2-7; the D call of TRBD2 rests on TCRdb alone, since no DNA is present to check it. The CDR3 spans 15 residues. Germline V CDR1 and CDR2: SEHNR, FQNEAQ (reference sequence). The CDR3 reads CASSASSGGSYEQYF.

This clonotype is classed as medium-sized by frequency. This chain joins TRBV6-4 and TRBJ2-1; TCRdb outputs TRBD2, but without DNA this stays unchecked. Germline-derived CDR1 and CDR2 are MRHNA and SNTAGT. The CDR3 covers 16 residues. CDR3 sequence: CASSEYGDSTSNEQFF.

The V gene is TRBV6-6, the J gene TRBJ2-1. The CDR3 runs to 14 residues. Germline-derived CDR1 and CDR2 are MNHNY and SVGAGI (reference sequence). CDR3: CASTVNLGYNEQFF.

By frequency, this clonotype is medium-sized (0.01 to 0.1%). The chain is built from TRBV7-3 and TRBJ2-7; the D gene TCRdb calls, TRBD2, cannot be checked with no DNA. The CDR3 length is 14 residues. Germline CDR1 is SGHTA and CDR2 is FQGTGA. The CDR3 loop reads CASSLPSGPYEQYF. Using reference TRBV7-3 and TRBJ2-7 for the parts outside the CDR3, the full variable domain is GAGVSQTPSNKVTEKGKYVELRCDPISGHTALYWYRQSLGQGPEFLIYFQGTGAADDSGLPNDRFFAVRPEGSVSTLKIQRTERGDSAVYLCASSLPSGPYEQYFGPGTRLTVT.

This clonotype counts as medium-sized by frequency. The chain links TRBV7-8 to TRBJ1-1; absent DNA, TCRdb's TRBD1 call cannot be checked. CDR1 is SGHVS, CDR2 FQNEAQ, per germline. CDR3 length: 16 amino acids. The CDR3 protein is CASSLSRQGAGTEAFF.

The chain links TRBV28 to TRBJ2-3; the D gene TCRdb calls, TRBD1, cannot be checked with no DNA. The germline CDR1 and CDR2 sequences are MDHEN and SYDVKM. This CDR3 has 15 amino acids. CDR3 in amino acids: CASSRRTGHTDTQYF.

CDR3 protein: CASKRGVSSTDTQYF. This chain links TRBV2 with TRBJ2-3; the D call of TRBD1 rests on TCRdb alone, since no DNA is present to check it. The CDR3 is 15 residues long. Per the germline V gene, CDR1 is SNHLY and CDR2 is FYNNEI. The full variable domain, in which reference TRBV2 and TRBJ2-3 provide the parts outside the CDR3, is EPEVTQTPSHQVTQMGQEVILRCVPISNHLYFYWYRQILGQKVEFLVSFYNNEISEKSEIFDDQFSVERPDGSNFTLKIRSTKLEDSAMYFCASKRGVSSTDTQYFGPGTRLTVL.

This chain joins TRBV4-1 and TRBJ2-1; TCRdb names TRBD2, which stays unverified in the absence of DNA. There are 17 residues in the CDR3. Germline lookup yields CDR1 MGHRA and CDR2 YSYEKL. The chain's CDR3 is CASSPDQLAGAYNEQFF.